A single sample is the source of the 21 T cell receptor beta chains below, sequenced in a study of molecular identifiers for immune sequencing clone quantification. TCRdb reanalysed the PCR reads using MiXCR and keeps one entry per CDR3 protein. The table lists under 350,000 distinct CDR3 sequences, 24% of them singletons. Specimen: naive CD8+ T cells from blood, with Jurkat cell RNA spiked in. The subset was: FACS-sorted CD8+CD4-CCR7+CD45RA+ naive T cells. The origin of the receptors is a human donor in good health. Some libraries in this study had Jurkat cell RNA spiked in.

The V call is TRBV4-3, the J call TRBJ1-1, with D hard to call. Trimming took 7 bases from V and 3 from J, leaving 15 bases between them. The CDR3 totals 14 residues. CDR1 and CDR2 (germline): LGHNA, YSLEER. As DNA, the CDR3 is TGCGCCAGCACCACACTTGGGCAGGACACTGAAGCTTTCTTT. Protein: CASTTLGQDTEAFF.

This clonotype turned up a few times. V gene TRBV12-3 or TRBV12-4 combines with J gene TRBJ2-7; TRBD2 is a possible D gene (5 bases). V dropped 6 bases and J dropped 5 bases, with 17 bases sitting between them. The CDR3 consists of 14 residues. The CDR3 region is CASSHTTGSNEQYF. The CDR3 DNA is TGTGCCAGCAGCCACACGACGGGGTCTAACGAGCAGTACTTC.

This chain connects TRBV27 to TRBJ2-7, with 9 bases fitting TRBD1. The CDR3 length is 16 residues. J was trimmed by 2 bases and V by 5 bases; bases with no gene match: 10. Germline lookup yields CDR1 MNHEY and CDR2 SMNVEV (reference sequence). CDR3: CASSIVTGTGPYEQYF. The CDR3, as DNA: TGTGCCAGCAGTATCGTAACCGGGACAGGGCCCTACGAGCAGTACTTC.

This clonotype was picked up a small number of times. The rearrangement joins TRBV13 to TRBJ2-7, with 11 bases lining up with TRBD2. CDR3 length: 12 residues. Germline CDR1 and CDR2: PRHDT and FYEKMQ (reference sequence). V lost 4 bases, J lost 13 bases, and 6 bases stayed unmatched. In DNA, the CDR3 is TGTGCCAGCAGCTCTACTAGCGGGGGCCTATACTTC. Its translation: CASSSTSGGLYF.

Notes on this clonotype: At one end, the junction sequence differs from germline, possibly due to a read error. This chain joins TRBV3-1 and TRBJ1-1, with unresolved D. The V gene's germline CDR1 is LGHDT and CDR2 YNNKEL (reference sequence). This CDR3 is built from 13 residues. The chain's CDR3 is CAGSQGLDTEAFF. CDR3 DNA: TGTGCCGGCAGCCAAGGGTTGGACACTGAAGCTTTCTTT. Full variable domain (rest looked up from reference TRBV3-1 and TRBJ1-1): DTAVSQTPKYLVTQMGNDKSIKCEQNLGHDTMYWYKQDSKKFLKIMFSYNNKELIINETVPNRFSPKSPDKAHLNLHINSLELGDSAVYFCAGSQGLDTEAFFGQGTRLTVV.

The J gene is TRBJ1-1, the V gene TRBV30; D may be TRBD1 (6 bases). Trimming took 4 bases from V and 0 from J, leaving 15 bases between them. Looked up from germline, CDR1 is GTSNPN and CDR2 is SVGIG (reference sequence). The CDR3 consists of 15 residues. In DNA, the CDR3 is TGTGCCTGGATCGAAGGGGGGGGAATGAACACTGAAGCTTTCTTT. Protein: CAWIEGGGMNTEAFF.

This clonotype occurred many times. The chain links TRBV21-1 to TRBJ2-5; TRBD1 reflects the table's D call only, with no check against the DNA. TRBV21-1 represents a pseudogene. This CDR3 has 14 residues. The CDR3 DNA reads TGTGCCAGCAGCAAAGCCGGACAGGGCGAGACCCAGTACTTC. Its translation: CASSKAGQGETQYF.

This clonotype has a single count. A much larger clone lies a single base off, so this may be a read error. The CDR3 ends on some other residue instead of the conserved phenylalanine or tryptophan, so this is likely a read error. The rearrangement uses TRBV7-2 and TRBJ2-3; D is perhaps TRBD2 (6 bases). The germline V gene encodes CDR1 SGHTA and CDR2 FQGNSA. The CDR3 spans 20 residues. With 5 bases removed from V and 0 bases from J, the gap between germline ends came to 27 bases. For the CDR3, the DNA is TGTGCCAGCAGCATTAGCCGGGGGATCTTTTCCTCTAGAAGCACAGATACGCAGTATCTT. This codes for CASSISRGIFSSRSTDTQYL.

V gene TRBV6-5 combines with J gene TRBJ2-1, with D perhaps matching TRBD1 or TRBD2 (6 bases each). Trimming shortened V by 6 bases and J by 15 bases, and 18 bases separated the two germline ends. CDR1 is MNHEY, CDR2 SVGAGI, per germline. The CDR3 is 12 residues long. CDR3 DNA: TGTGCCAGCAGCTATACGGGTCGGGGGCGGTTCTTC. Translation: CASSYTGRGRFF.

The rearrangement links TRBV27 to TRBJ2-7; TRBD2 matches 10 bases. The V segment lost 6 bases and the J segment 5 bases; nucleotides outside the gene matches: 25. The CDR3 has 20 residues. Germline CDR1 and CDR2: MNHEY and SMNVEV (reference sequence). The CDR3 coding sequence is TGTGCCAGCAGGCCACAGGATTTGACTAGCGGGCGCCGGCCACTCCACGAGCAGTACTTC. This encodes CASRPQDLTSGRRPLHEQYF.

This chain uses TRBV6-1 with TRBJ2-2; maybe TRBD2 (6 bases). The CDR3 is 17 residues long. Germline CDR1 is MNHNS and CDR2 is SASEGT. The ends were cut back, 3 bases at V and 2 bases at J, with 16 bases in the middle. CDR3 amino acids: CASSEGGYLRNTGELFF. The CDR3 nucleotides are TGTGCCAGCAGTGAGGGGGGTTACCTGCGAAACACCGGGGAGCTGTTTTTT.

The table lists this clonotype with a few counts. The V and J genes are TRBV4-3 and TRBJ2-7; tentatively, D is TRBD1 or TRBD2 (5 bases each). Trimming took 2 bases from V and 2 from J, leaving 13 bases between them. Germline lookup yields CDR1 LGHNA and CDR2 YSLEER. The CDR3 totals 15 residues. Written as DNA, the CDR3 is TGCGCCAGCAGCCAATTCCCGGGACCTACCTACGAGCAGTACTTC. Translation gives CASSQFPGPTYEQYF.

Many counts were recorded for this clonotype. The rearrangement joins TRBV7-9 to TRBJ2-4, with D unclear. The germline CDR1 and CDR2 sequences are SEHNR and FQNEAQ (reference sequence). CDR3 length equals 12 residues. The V gene lost 6 bases and the J gene lost 4 bases, with 7 bases spanning the gap. The CDR3 region is CASRDGKNIQYF. In DNA form, the CDR3 reads TGTGCCAGCAGGGACGGGAAAAACATTCAGTACTTC.

The V and J genes are TRBV10-3 and TRBJ2-3, with D perhaps TRBD2 (6 bases). The CDR3 is 15 residues long. The germline V and J ends were trimmed by 3 bases and 0 bases, with 10 bases remaining between them. CDR1 ENHRY and CDR2 SYGVKD come from the germline V gene. The CDR3 DNA follows: TGTGCCATCAGTGACCGGGACTTCAGCACAGATACGCAGTATTTT. Its translation is CAISDRDFSTDTQYF.

This clonotype was recorded many times. The chain has TRBV2 and TRBJ2-3; 9 positions match TRBD2. The germline V gene encodes CDR1 SNHLY and CDR2 FYNNEI. CDR3 length: 14 amino acids. V was clipped by 10 bases and J by 3 bases; unmatched bases: 8. The CDR3 DNA reads as TGTGCCAACCAGCGGGGGGTAGATACAGATACGCAGTATTTT. It codes for CANQRGVDTDTQYF. Full variable domain (missing parts from reference TRBV2 and TRBJ2-3): EPEVTQTPSHQVTQMGQEVILRCVPISNHLYFYWYRQILGQKVEFLVSFYNNEISEKSEIFDDQFSVERPDGSNFTLKIRSTKLEDSAMYFCANQRGVDTDTQYFGPGTRLTVL.

This clonotype was counted a few times. This CDR3 reads CASSEARGRTYSNQPQHF. The CDR3 nucleotides read TGTGCCAGCAGTGAAGCGCGAGGACGGACGTATAGCAATCAGCCCCAGCATTTT. This chain joins TRBV6-1 and TRBJ1-5; D not resolved. V dropped 0 bases and J dropped 0 bases, with 15 bases sitting between them. CDR3 length: 18 residues. Germline V gene lookup returns CDR1 MNHNS and CDR2 SASEGT.

The chain joins TRBV6-6 to TRBJ1-5; D gene uncertain. Germline V gene sequence: CDR1 MNHNY, CDR2 SVGAGI (reference sequence). This CDR3 has 13 amino acids. The ends were cut back, 0 bases at V and 7 bases at J, with 7 bases in the middle. The chain's CDR3 is CASSYSIGQPQHF. CDR3 nucleotides: TGTGCCAGCAGTTACTCGATTGGGCAGCCCCAGCATTTT.

The sample holds many counts of this clonotype. J is TRBJ2-3 and V is TRBV5-4; 10 positions match TRBD1. Per germline, CDR1 SGHNT and CDR2 YYREEE (reference sequence). V dropped 2 bases and J dropped 3; count of bases not matched to a gene: 3. The CDR3 spans 15 residues. The CDR3 here is CASSFLDRGTDTQYF. CDR3 coding DNA: TGTGCCAGCAGCTTCTTGGACAGGGGGACAGATACGCAGTATTTT.

The chain has TRBV7-9 and TRBJ2-7, with D unresolved. V dropped 8 bases and J dropped 3 bases, with 20 bases sitting between them. The CDR3 extends over 15 amino acids. Germline V gives CDR1 SEHNR, CDR2 FQNEAQ (reference sequence). The CDR3 protein is CASGTTDPRDYEQYF. CDR3 bases: TGTGCCAGCGGCACAACAGACCCCCGAGACTACGAGCAGTACTTC.

This clonotype was found many times. J is TRBJ2-7 and V is TRBV29-1; a possible D gene is TRBD2 (6 bases). Looked up from germline, CDR1 is SQVTM and CDR2 is ANQGSEA. The V end lost 4 bases, the J end lost 7 bases, and 14 bases lay between the germline ends. The CDR3 is made up of 12 amino acids. CDR3 amino acids: CSVGRDPGEQYF. The CDR3 region has the DNA TGCAGCGTTGGGCGGGATCCAGGAGAGCAGTACTTC.

Remarks on this clonotype: A much more abundant neighbour one base away suggests this may be a read error. V gene TRBV7-8 combines with J gene TRBJ1-1; perhaps TRBD1 as D (5 bases). This CDR3 has 16 amino acids. V was trimmed by 5 bases and J by 4 bases, leaving 20 bases between them. CDR1 and CDR2 from the germline V gene are SGHVS and FQNEAQ. The CDR3 coding sequence is TGTGCCAGCAGCGAATTCACTGGGGCGGGCGGCACTGAAGCTTTCTTT. Translation gives CASSEFTGAGGTEAFF.